This is a list of T cell receptor beta chains from one sample in a study of shared clonotypes between healthy human individuals. Profiling relied on immunoSEQ multiplex PCR, and the TCRdb table lists in-frame clones only, not all of them. The sample consists of 2.3 million or so clones, approximately 95% of them appearing once. The sample was naive CD4+ T cells from PBMCs. These receptors all come from a man between 18 and 29 years old in good health. Some clones in this sample may be carry-over from other donors' samples. Both conserved end residues are part of each CDR3. D genes are given only for firm matches. Where a row states a size, it is once, few, many or the class of an expanded clone; other rows omit it.

clone size: -
V gene: TRBV5-1
J gene: TRBJ2-1
D gene: -
CDR3 protein: CASSSGPRNEQFF
CDR3 DNA: TGCGCCAGCAGCTCGGGCCCTCGGAATGAGCAGTTCTTC

clone size: -
V gene: TRBV5-1
J gene: TRBJ2-3
D gene: -
CDR3 protein: CASSLLGQGTDTQYF
CDR3 DNA: TGCGCCAGCAGCTTGTTAGGTCAGGGCACAGATACGCAGTATTTT

clone size: -
V gene: TRBV4-1
J gene: TRBJ2-7
D gene: -
CDR3 protein: CASSQASGQELEQYF
CDR3 DNA: -

clone size: -
V gene: TRBV11-2
J gene: TRBJ2-7
D gene: TRBD2
CDR3 protein: CASSLDSSSGTYEQYF
CDR3 DNA: TGTGCCAGCAGCTTAGATTCTTCTAGCGGGACGTACGAGCAGTACTTC

clone size: -
V gene: TRBV19
J gene: TRBJ2-1
D gene: -
CDR3 protein: CASSGGQFHNEQFF
CDR3 DNA: TGTGCCAGTAGTGGAGGACAGTTCCACAATGAGCAGTTCTTC

clone size: -
V gene: TRBV27
J gene: TRBJ2-7
D gene: TRBD2
CDR3 protein: CASSLLGSGSAYEQYF
CDR3 DNA: TGTGCCAGCAGTTTATTGGGGAGCGGGAGCGCCTACGAGCAGTACTTC

clone size: -
V gene: TRBV5-1
J gene: TRBJ2-7
D gene: TRBD2
CDR3 protein: CASSLPREGKWLYEQYF
CDR3 DNA: TGCGCCAGCAGCCTCCCTAGGGAGGGGAAGTGGCTCTACGAGCAGTACTTC

clone size: -
V gene: TRBV11-3
J gene: TRBJ2-1
D gene: TRBD2
CDR3 protein: CASSSLAGDGEQFF
CDR3 DNA: TGTGCCAGCAGCTCGCTAGCGGGAGATGGTGAGCAGTTCTTC

clone size: -
V gene: TRBV30
J gene: TRBJ2-1
D gene: -
CDR3 protein: CACPTGTGYNEQFF
CDR3 DNA: TGTGCCTGCCCCACCGGGACGGGGTACAATGAGCAGTTCTTC

clone size: -
V gene: TRBV7-9
J gene: TRBJ1-5
D gene: -
CDR3 protein: CASSLAGPSNQPQHF
CDR3 DNA: TGTGCCAGCAGCTTAGCCGGGCCATCAAATCAGCCCCAGCATTTT

clone size: -
V gene: TRBV27
J gene: TRBJ1-1
D gene: -
CDR3 protein: CASRPDLGLMNTEAFF
CDR3 DNA: TGTGCCAGCAGGCCAGATCTCGGACTGATGAACACTGAAGCTTTCTTT

clone size: once
V gene: TRBV10-1
J gene: TRBJ2-1
D gene: -
CDR3 protein: CASSEELSFSYNEQFF
CDR3 DNA: TGCGCCAGCAGTGAGGAGCTTTCCTTTTCCTACAATGAGCAGTTCTTC

clone size: -
V gene: TRBV27
J gene: TRBJ2-5
D gene: TRBD1
CDR3 protein: CASNSGQVQETQYF
CDR3 DNA: TGTGCCAGCAACTCGGGACAGGTCCAAGAGACCCAGTACTTC

clone size: -
V gene: TRBV7-3
J gene: TRBJ2-3
D gene: TRBD2
CDR3 protein: CASSLGLAPDTQYF
CDR3 DNA: TGTGCCAGCAGCTTGGGACTAGCTCCAGATACGCAGTATTTT

clone size: -
V gene: TRBV9
J gene: TRBJ1-2
D gene: -
CDR3 protein: CASSVAHPGSGIGGYTF
CDR3 DNA: TGTGCCAGCAGCGTAGCCCACCCCGGTTCTGGGATTGGGGGCTACACCTTC

clone size: -
V gene: TRBV6-5
J gene: TRBJ2-1
D gene: -
CDR3 protein: CASSSSRLSYNEQFF
CDR3 DNA: TGTGCCAGCAGCTCCTCTAGACTCTCCTACAATGAGCAGTTCTTC

clone size: -
V gene: TRBV9
J gene: TRBJ2-3
D gene: -
CDR3 protein: CASKGTGVGDTQYF
CDR3 DNA: TGTGCCAGCAAGGGGACGGGAGTGGGAGATACGCAGTATTTT

clone size: -
V gene: TRBV19
J gene: TRBJ1-3
D gene: -
CDR3 protein: CASSIGGFSGNTIYF
CDR3 DNA: TGTGCCAGTAGTATAGGGGGATTCTCTGGAAACACCATATATTTT

clone size: few
V gene: TRBV20-1
J gene: TRBJ1-1
D gene: -
CDR3 protein: CSAANTEAFF
CDR3 DNA: TGCAGTGCCGCCAATACTGAAGCTTTCTTT

clone size: -
V gene: TRBV5-6
J gene: TRBJ2-1
D gene: -
CDR3 protein: CASSPGLHLNNEQFF
CDR3 DNA: TGTGCCAGCAGCCCCGGACTACATCTAAACAATGAGCAGTTCTTC

clone size: -
V gene: TRBV7-2
J gene: TRBJ1-2
D gene: -
CDR3 protein: CASSMEGYGYTF
CDR3 DNA: TGTGCCAGCAGCATGGAGGGCTATGGCTACACCTTC

clone size: -
V gene: TRBV5-1
J gene: TRBJ2-5
D gene: TRBD1
CDR3 protein: CASSLTGGNQETQYF
CDR3 DNA: TGCGCCAGCAGCTTAACAGGGGGAAATCAGGAGACCCAGTACTTC

clone size: few
V gene: TRBV5-1
J gene: TRBJ2-7
D gene: -
CDR3 protein: CASSLGYEQYF
CDR3 DNA: TGCGCCAGCAGCTTGGGCTACGAGCAGTACTTC

clone size: -
V gene: TRBV6-1
J gene: TRBJ1-5
D gene: -
CDR3 protein: CASSPITTIPQPQHF
CDR3 DNA: TGTGCCAGCAGCCCAATTACTACCATACCTCAGCCCCAGCATTTT

clone size: -
V gene: TRBV27
J gene: TRBJ2-3
D gene: TRBD2
CDR3 protein: CASSSPLLAGGVTDTQYF
CDR3 DNA: TGTGCCAGCAGTTCACCCTTACTAGCGGGAGGTGTCACAGATACGCAGTATTTT

clone size: -
V gene: TRBV11-3
J gene: TRBJ2-7
D gene: -
CDR3 protein: CASSLEQGYEQYF
CDR3 DNA: TGTGCCAGCAGCTTAGAACAGGGCTACGAGCAGTACTTC

clone size: -
V gene: TRBV5-1
J gene: TRBJ2-1
D gene: -
CDR3 protein: CASSRRESSYNEQFF
CDR3 DNA: TGCGCCAGCAGCCGCCGGGAGAGCTCCTACAATGAGCAGTTCTTC

clone size: -
V gene: TRBV28
J gene: TRBJ1-2
D gene: TRBD1
CDR3 protein: CASREGQGSYGYTF
CDR3 DNA: TGTGCCAGCAGGGAGGGACAGGGTTCGTATGGCTACACCTTC

clone size: -
V gene: TRBV5-8
J gene: TRBJ1-4
D gene: TRBD1
CDR3 protein: CASSPGTDRNEKLFF
CDR3 DNA: TGTGCCAGCAGCCCGGGGACAGACCGTAATGAAAAACTGTTTTTT

clone size: few
V gene: TRBV27
J gene: TRBJ1-3
D gene: -
CDR3 protein: CASSRLTGQSSGNTIYF
CDR3 DNA: TGTGCCAGCAGCCGCCTGACAGGCCAGAGCTCTGGAAACACCATATATTTT

clone size: -
V gene: TRBV9
J gene: TRBJ2-1
D gene: -
CDR3 protein: CASSPRFGEDYNEQFF
CDR3 DNA: TGTGCCAGCAGCCCCCGTTTTGGCGAAGACTACAATGAGCAGTTCTTC